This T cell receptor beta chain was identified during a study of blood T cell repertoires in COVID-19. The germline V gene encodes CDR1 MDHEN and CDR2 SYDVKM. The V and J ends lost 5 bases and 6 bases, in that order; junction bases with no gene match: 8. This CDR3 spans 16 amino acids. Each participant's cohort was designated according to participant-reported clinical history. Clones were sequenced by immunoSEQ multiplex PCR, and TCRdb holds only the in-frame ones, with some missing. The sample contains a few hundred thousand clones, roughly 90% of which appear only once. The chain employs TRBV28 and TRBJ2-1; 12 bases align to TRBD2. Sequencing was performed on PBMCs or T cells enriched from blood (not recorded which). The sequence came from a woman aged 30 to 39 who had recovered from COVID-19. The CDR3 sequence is CASSLLAGGAGNEQFF. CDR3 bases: TGTGCCAGCAGTCTACTAGCGGGAGGAGCCGGCAATGAGCAGTTCTTC.